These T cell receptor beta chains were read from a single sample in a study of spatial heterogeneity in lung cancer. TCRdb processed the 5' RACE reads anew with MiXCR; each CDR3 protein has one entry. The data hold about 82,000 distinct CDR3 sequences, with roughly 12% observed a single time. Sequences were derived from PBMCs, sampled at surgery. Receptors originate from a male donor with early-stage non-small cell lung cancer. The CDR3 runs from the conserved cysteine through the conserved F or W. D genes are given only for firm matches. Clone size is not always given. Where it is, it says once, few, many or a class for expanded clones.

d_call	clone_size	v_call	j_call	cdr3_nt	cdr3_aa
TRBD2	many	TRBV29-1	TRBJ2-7	TGCAGCGTAGGCGGGGGGTCTTTCTACGAGCAGTACTTC	CSVGGGSFYEQYF
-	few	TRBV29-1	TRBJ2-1	TGCAGCATCATGTACAATGAGCAGTTCTTC	CSIMYNEQFF
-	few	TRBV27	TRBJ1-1	TGTGCCAGCAGTCAAGGACAGAGGGAAGCTTTCTTT	CASSQGQREAFF
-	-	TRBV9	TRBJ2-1	TGTGCCAGCAGCGTAGGAAGCTCCTACAATGAGCAGTTCTTC	CASSVGSSYNEQFF
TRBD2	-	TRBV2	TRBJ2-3	TGTGCCAGCAGTGAAGCGGGGGGGACGGCAGATACGCAGTATTTT	CASSEAGGTADTQYF
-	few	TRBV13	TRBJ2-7	TGTGCCAGCAGCCCCCAGGGGAGAATCTACGAGCAGTACTTC	CASSPQGRIYEQYF
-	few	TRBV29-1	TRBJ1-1	TGCAGCGTTGAAGCTCGGGGGGCCTTCAAAAGAGGGACTGAAGCTTTCTTT	CSVEARGAFKRGTEAFF
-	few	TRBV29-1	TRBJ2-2	TGCAGCGGCAAGGAGCGTATGACCGGGGAGCTGTTTTTT	CSGKERMTGELFF
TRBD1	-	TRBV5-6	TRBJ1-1	TGTGCCAGCAGCCTAGGACAGGAAGGCACTGAAGCTTTCTTT	CASSLGQEGTEAFF
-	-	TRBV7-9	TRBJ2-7	TGTGCCAGCAGCTTAAGGGTCTACGAGCAGTACTTC	CASSLRVYEQYF
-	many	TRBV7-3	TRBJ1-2	TGTGCCAGCAGCCGGGGTCAACACTATGGCTACACCTTC	CASSRGQHYGYTF
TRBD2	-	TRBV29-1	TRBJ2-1	TGCAGCGTTGAAGGTTATATCCCTAGCGGGAGAGGCAATGAGCAGTTCTTC	CSVEGYIPSGRGNEQFF
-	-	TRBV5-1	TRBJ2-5	TGCGCCAGCAGCTCCGGAGGGCAGCTCCAAGAGACCCAGTACTTC	CASSSGGQLQETQYF
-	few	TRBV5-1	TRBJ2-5	TGCGCCAGCAGCCCCCGCGCGGAGTACCAAGAGACCCAGTACTTC	CASSPRAEYQETQYF
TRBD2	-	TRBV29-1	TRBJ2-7	TGCAGCGTTGAAGAAACTAGCGGGAGCTACGAGCAGTACTTC	CSVEETSGSYEQYF
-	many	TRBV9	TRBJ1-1	TGTGCCAGCAGCGTAGCGCAGTCGGGGTTCACTGAAGCTTTCTTT	CASSVAQSGFTEAFF
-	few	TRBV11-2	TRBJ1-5	TGTGCCAGCAGCCCTCACCAGGGCCCAAATCAGCCCCAGCATTTT	CASSPHQGPNQPQHF
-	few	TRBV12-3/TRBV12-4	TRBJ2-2	TGTGCCAGCAGTTTAAGAGGTCCGTCCGGGGAGCTGTTTTTT	CASSLRGPSGELFF